Following are 15 T cell receptor beta chains from one sample sequenced in a study of blood T cell repertoires in COVID-19. The repertoire was sequenced with immunoSEQ multiplex PCR; TCRdb's copy has only in-frame clones and lacks some. The data show about 60,000 clones, about 70% seen once. Sequenced: peripheral blood. The receptors derive from a woman older than 75 with acute or convalescent COVID-19.

The rearrangement links TRBV7-9 to TRBJ2-3; 8 nucleotides match TRBD1. Germline assignment: CDR1 SEHNR and CDR2 FQNEAQ (reference sequence). CDR3 size: 16 residues. V shed 4 bases and J 4 bases; nucleotides not matched to a gene: 10. This chain's CDR3 is CASSSTRQGIADTQYF. The CDR3 DNA reads TGTGCCAGCAGCTCAACCCGACAGGGGATCGCAGATACGCAGTATTTT.

This clone was seen only a few times. The rearrangement links TRBV2 to TRBJ2-3; D might be TRBD2 (6 bases). Germline CDR1 is SNHLY and CDR2 is FYNNEI. This CDR3 spans 14 amino acids. Deletions cut 3 bases from V and 2 bases from J, with 9 bases between. For the CDR3, the DNA is TGTGCCAGCAGTGAGGGACTTGACACAGATACGCAGTATTTT. Protein: CASSEGLDTDTQYF.

The rearrangement links TRBV28 to TRBJ2-2, with 9 bases identical to TRBD1. This CDR3 comprises 15 residues. Looked up from germline, CDR1 is MDHEN and CDR2 is SYDVKM. Trimming took 5 bases from V and 4 from J; bases not matched to a gene: 5. Written as DNA, the CDR3 is TGTGCCAGCAGTACACAGGGGGCGAGCACCGGGGAGCTGTTTTTT. Translation: CASSTQGASTGELFF.

CDR3 nucleotides: TGTGCCAGTAGTATACCTGGGACTAGCGAGAACTACGAGCAGTACTTC. Amino acid sequence: CASSIPGTSENYEQYF. This sequence joins TRBV19 and TRBJ2-7, with 10 bases aligning to TRBD2. The CDR3 loop spans 16 amino acids. CDR1 LNHDA and CDR2 SQIVND come from the germline V gene (reference sequence). With 2 bases clipped from V and 3 bases from J, the junction kept 7 bases outside the gene matches.

The V call is TRBV24-1, the J call TRBJ2-5; 10 nucleotides agree with TRBD1. The CDR3 is 16 residues long. V lost 5 bases, J lost 1 base, and 6 bases stayed unmatched. In germline, CDR1 is KGHDR, CDR2 SFDVKD. The CDR3 DNA follows: TGTGCCACCAGTGGTTCCGGGACAGGGGCCCAAGAGACCCAGTACTTC. It yields the protein CATSGSGTGAQETQYF.

This chain links TRBV18 with TRBJ1-1, with TRBD1 as a possible D gene (5 bases). Trimming pared 6 bases from V and 3 bases from J, leaving 11 bases between. Looked up from germline, CDR1 is KGHSH and CDR2 is LQKENI. The CDR3 is 13 residues long. This CDR3 is CASSSGGDTEAFF. CDR3 in DNA: TGTGCCAGCTCTAGCGGGGGGGACACTGAAGCTTTCTTT.

This clone was recorded once. The rearrangement links TRBV4-2 to TRBJ1-5, with D maybe TRBD1 (5 bases). Trimming pared 2 bases from V and 6 bases from J, leaving 20 bases between. CDR1 is LGHNA, CDR2 YNFKEQ, per germline. This CDR3 has 17 amino acids. CDR3 region: CASSQHPAGGDSQPQHF. The CDR3, as DNA: TGTGCCAGCAGCCAACACCCAGCAGGAGGGGATAGTCAGCCCCAGCATTTT.

This chain links TRBV11-2 with TRBJ2-1, with TRBD2 matching over 12 bases. Trimming at V came to 1 base and at J to 9 bases, leaving 4 bases not matched to a gene. This CDR3 is built from 15 residues. The germline CDR1 and CDR2 sequences are SGHAT and FQNNGV. In DNA form, the CDR3 reads TGTGCCAGCAGCTTAGGACTAGCGGGAGTGTTTGAGCAGTTCTTC. Amino acids: CASSLGLAGVFEQFF.

The CDR3 DNA follows: TGTGCCACCAGTGATCCGGGACAGGGCGGGGAAAAACTGTTTTTT. Translating gives CATSDPGQGGEKLFF. This rearrangement joins TRBV24-1 to TRBJ1-4, with 9 bases that match TRBD1. The CDR3 is 15 amino acids. CDR1 is KGHDR and CDR2 is SFDVKD in the germline V gene. The V segment lost 3 bases and the J segment 8 bases; nucleotides outside the gene matches: 6.

The gene calls are TRBV5-8 and TRBJ1-1; TRBD1 aligns across 10 bases. With V trimmed by 4 bases and J by 6 bases, 3 bases remained unmatched. Germline V CDR1 and CDR2: SGHTS, YDEGEE. The CDR3 totals 13 residues. As DNA, the CDR3 is TGTGCCAGCAGCCGGGACAGGGGTGCTGAAGCTTTCTTT. The encoded protein is CASSRDRGAEAFF.

The V gene is TRBV12-2, the J gene TRBJ1-2. TRBV12-2 is flagged as a pseudogene. The CDR3 runs to 15 residues. CDR3: CASRSREGINYGYTF. The CDR3 nucleotides are TGTGCAAGTCGCTCGAGGGAGGGTATTAACTATGGCTACACCTTC.

This clone was detected only once. The chain carries TRBV6-5 and TRBJ2-1, with 14 bases matching TRBD2. The CDR3 length is 15 residues. After removal of 6 bases from V and 8 bases from J, the junction contained 6 bases not matched to a gene. Germline V lookup: CDR1 MNHEY, CDR2 SVGAGI. This chain's CDR3 is CASRPGTSGRDEQFF. The CDR3 coding sequence is TGTGCCAGCAGGCCCGGGACTAGCGGGAGAGATGAGCAGTTCTTC.

This clone was observed a handful of times. The chain joins TRBV7-2 to TRBJ1-2, with TRBD1 matching 9 bases. The J segment lost 4 bases and the V segment lost 6 bases, leaving 9 bases of the junction unmatched. This CDR3 region has 15 residues. Germline V gene sequence: CDR1 SGHTA, CDR2 FQGNSA. As DNA, the CDR3 is TGTGCCAGCAGTCGCACAGGGGGCTACTCCTATGGCTACACCTTC. As protein: CASSRTGGYSYGYTF.

The V gene is TRBV28, the J gene TRBJ1-1, with 10 nucleotides matching TRBD1. The germline CDR1 and CDR2 sequences are MDHEN and SYDVKM. The CDR3 totals 14 residues. V lost 7 bases to trimming and J lost 1 base; unmatched junction nucleotides: 3. As DNA, the CDR3 is TGTGCCAGCACCGACAGGGGGCCGAACACTGAAGCTTTCTTT. Protein sequence: CASTDRGPNTEAFF. Full variable domain (rest looked up from reference TRBV28 and TRBJ1-1): DVKVTQSSRYLVKRTGEKVFLECVQDMDHENMFWYRQDPGLGLRLIYFSYDVKMKEKGDIPEGYSVSREKKERFSLILESASTNQTSMYLCASTDRGPNTEAFFGQGTRLTVV.

This chain uses TRBV7-9 with TRBJ2-3; 15 bases agree with TRBD2. CDR3 length: 19 amino acids. The germline CDR1 and CDR2 sequences are SEHNR and FQNEAQ (reference sequence). V dropped 4 bases and J dropped 2; count of bases not matched to a gene: 10. The CDR3 reads CASSYGRTSGRVLTDTQYF. The CDR3 bases are TGTGCCAGCAGCTATGGGCGGACTAGCGGGAGGGTCCTCACAGATACGCAGTATTTT.